Listed below are T cell receptor beta chains from one sample, sequenced in a study of blood T cells in healthy people across ages. TCRdb analysed the 5' RACE reads with MiXCR anew, one entry per CDR3 protein. Counted here are 700,000 to 950,000 distinct CDR3 sequences, around 46% occurring once; the ten biggest clones make up less than 25%. Sequenced material: blood. These receptors came from a woman aged 60-70 years in good health. Both conserved end residues are part of each CDR3. The D gene is left open where the match is weak. A row's size may be missing; if present it is once, few, many or a size class.

. . TRBJ2-7 TRBV20-1 TGCAGTGCTAGAGAGAGGGGGGGACTATCCCCCCACAATGAGCAGTACTTC CSARERGGLSPHNEQYF
. . TRBJ2-7 TRBV15 TGTGCCACCAGCAGCGGCAGCCCACGGAGCTCCTACGAGCAGTACTTC CATSSGSPRSSYEQYF
once . TRBJ1-4 TRBV5-5 TGTGCCAGCAGCTTGATCGTTGTAGGTGAAAAACTGTTTTTT CASSLIVVGEKLFF
. . TRBJ2-3 TRBV6-1 TGTGCCAGCAGAAATAAACCCGGGACGGGCACAGATACGCAGTATTTT CASRNKPGTGTDTQYF
. . TRBJ1-1 TRBV7-9 TGTGCCAGCAACCAGGTCACTGAAGCTTTCTTT CASNQVTEAFF
. . TRBJ2-1 TRBV18 TGTGCCAGCTCACCCCAGGGCCGAAGCTCCTACAATGAGCAGTTCTTC CASSPQGRSSYNEQFF
few . TRBJ2-6 TRBV3-1 TGTGCCAGCAGCCGAGAGAGAAGCTCTGGGGCCAACGTCCTGACTTTC CASSRERSSGANVLTF
. TRBD2 TRBJ2-1 TRBV4-1 TGCGCCAGCAGCCAAGATGTGGGGACTAGCGGGGCTCGTGAGCAGTTCTTC CASSQDVGTSGAREQFF
. TRBD1 TRBJ2-6 TRBV6-5 TGTGCCAGCAGTTCCGGGACAGGGGGGACTGGGGCCAACGTCCTGACTTTC CASSSGTGGTGANVLTF
few TRBD1 TRBJ1-1 TRBV5-1 TGCGCCAGCAGCAAGGGACAGGGAGACACTGAAGCTTTCTTT CASSKGQGDTEAFF
. . TRBJ2-3 TRBV7-2 TGTGCCAGCAGCCCGAAACGCACAGATACGCAGTATTTT CASSPKRTDTQYF
. . TRBJ2-3 TRBV12-3/TRBV12-4 TGTGCCAGCAGTTTGCGGGGAGCGAGATCAGATACGCAGTATTTT CASSLRGARSDTQYF
. TRBD1 TRBJ1-2 TRBV20-1 TGCAGTGCTAGCAGGGGGGGGGTTGGCTACACCTTC CSASRGGVGYTF
few . TRBJ2-3 TRBV6-5 TGTGCCAGCAGTTCCGGGCGGGTGAGAGATACGCAGTATTTT CASSSGRVRDTQYF
many TRBD1 TRBJ2-3 TRBV10-3 TGTGCCATCAGTGACGTAGGGACAGGGTCAGATACGCAGTATTTT CAISDVGTGSDTQYF
. TRBD2 TRBJ2-3 TRBV20-1 TGCAGTGCTACTAGCGGATTCACAGATACGCAGTATTTT CSATSGFTDTQYF
. . TRBJ2-3 TRBV29-1 TGCAGCTCTCGGAGGGGGGAGTGGGTCACAGATACGCAGTATTTT CSSRRGEWVTDTQYF
few TRBD2 TRBJ2-1 TRBV12-3/TRBV12-4 TGTGCCAGCAGTAGCGGGACTCCCGCACACGAGCAGTTCTTC CASSSGTPAHEQFF
. . TRBJ2-4 TRBV29-1 TGCAGCGTTGAAGCGGAGAGGACTCAGTACTTC CSVEAERTQYF
few . TRBJ1-2 TRBV7-9 TGTGCCAGCAGCTTAGCGGCGCCTACTAACTATGGCTACACCTTC CASSLAAPTNYGYTF
. . TRBJ2-3 TRBV5-1 TGCGCCAGCAGCGTGGTAGAGAGCACAGATACGCAGTATTTT CASSVVESTDTQYF
. . TRBJ2-5 TRBV6-2/TRBV6-3 TGTGCCAGCAGTTACGCCTCCTACAATGAGCAGTACTTC CASSYASYNEQYF
. TRBD2 TRBJ2-1 TRBV7-8 TGTGTCAGCAGCAACAGGACTAGCGGTTACAATGAGCAGTTCTTC CVSSNRTSGYNEQFF
few . TRBJ2-7 TRBV20-1 TGCAGTGCCACAGGGTTGGCGAACTCCTACGAGCAGTACTTC CSATGLANSYEQYF
few . TRBJ2-1 TRBV10-2 TGCGCCAGCAGTGGTCAGGCTAGGGCAGACGAGCAGTTCTTC CASSGQARADEQFF
. . TRBJ2-3 TRBV9 TGTGCCAGCAGCGTAGGAGGGAAGGCAGATACGCAGTATTTT CASSVGGKADTQYF
. . TRBJ2-1 TRBV3-1 TGTGCCAGCAGCCCAGGGGTCGGTGAGCAGTTCTTC CASSPGVGEQFF
. TRBD1 TRBJ2-2 TRBV29-1 TGCAGCGTTACTCAGGGGGCGGAATCCGGGGAGCTGTTTTTT CSVTQGAESGELFF
few . TRBJ1-5 TRBV6-2/TRBV6-3 TGTGCCAGCCAGGGTGAAAATCAGCCCCAGCATTTT CASQGENQPQHF
many . TRBJ2-3 TRBV3-1 TGTGCCAGCAGCCAACTATCCACAGATACGCAGTATTTT CASSQLSTDTQYF
. . TRBJ2-1 TRBV7-8 TGTGCCAGCAGCTCCCGCCCGGGGCGCGACAATGGGCAGTTCTTC CASSSRPGRDNGQFF
. TRBD2 TRBJ2-5 TRBV5-4 TGTGCCAGCAGCCTGCGGGGGGGCCCCGAAGAGACCCAGTACTTC CASSLRGGPEETQYF
few . TRBJ2-2 TRBV7-9 TGTGCCAGCAGCTTAGCCCCCACACCCACCGGGGAGCTGTTTTTT CASSLAPTPTGELFF
few . TRBJ1-1 TRBV10-3 TGTGCCATGACACAGGGTTGGGACACTGAAGCTTTCTTT CAMTQGWDTEAFF
. . TRBJ1-2 TRBV10-2 TGCGCCAGCAGTGACTCCCGGCAACGTTATGGCTACACCTTC CASSDSRQRYGYTF
few . TRBJ2-7 TRBV29-1 TGCAGCGTTGGAAGGCAGGGGGGTGACGATGAGCAGTACTTC CSVGRQGGDDEQYF
. . TRBJ2-1 TRBV9 TGTGCCAGCAGCGTAGGACCCGTAAACAATGAGCAGTTCTTC CASSVGPVNNEQFF
many . TRBJ2-6 TRBV7-2 TGTGCCAGCAGCGCCAGCCTCTCTGGGGCCAACGTCCTGACTTTC CASSASLSGANVLTF
many . TRBJ2-6 TRBV5-1 TGCGCCAGCAGCTTGATCGGGGACCAAAATTCTGGGGCCAACGTCCTGACTTTC CASSLIGDQNSGANVLTF
. . TRBJ2-7 TRBV28 TGTGCCAGCAGTTTTACCTCTCAATTTACCTCTCCTGGGTTTGCGTACGAGCAGTACTTC CASSFTSQFTSPGFAYEQYF
. TRBD1 TRBJ1-6 TRBV20-1 TGCAGTGCTAGGACGGGGACAGTTAATTCACCCCTCCACTTT CSARTGTVNSPLHF
. . TRBJ2-1 TRBV5-1 TGCGCCAGCAGCCTACAGGGTCCTCCCAATGAGCAGTTCTTC CASSLQGPPNEQFF
. . TRBJ1-6 TRBV4-2 TGTGCCAGCAGTATGGGCGACAGCCTATCCTTTTACTCCTATAATTCACCCCTCCACTTT CASSMGDSLSFYSYNSPLHF
few . TRBJ2-3 TRBV15 TGTGCCACCAGGGCGGGGGCTAGCACAGATACGCAGTATTTT CATRAGASTDTQYF
. . TRBJ1-6 TRBV20-1 TGCAGTGCCGACAGGTGGAATTCACCCCTCCACTTT CSADRWNSPLHF
. TRBD1 TRBJ2-4 TRBV2 TGTGCCAAAGAACAGGGGACGAAAAACATTCAGTACTTC CAKEQGTKNIQYF
many . TRBJ2-7 TRBV11-2 TGTGCCAGCAGCTTAGGGGTATCCTGGGGGGCTAAAAGCGGGTACGAGCAGTACTTC CASSLGVSWGAKSGYEQYF
. . TRBJ1-6 TRBV14 TGTGCCAGCAGCCAAGTGCCAGGCGTCAATTCACCCCTCCACTTT CASSQVPGVNSPLHF
. TRBD2 TRBJ2-1 TRBV6-2/TRBV6-3 TGTGCCAGCAGTTACGAAGGACTAGCGGGAAATGAGCAGTTCTTC CASSYEGLAGNEQFF
. TRBD2 TRBJ2-3 TRBV2 TGTGCCAGCACCGGGACTAGCGGAGACACAGATACGCAGTATTTT CASTGTSGDTDTQYF
. TRBD1 TRBJ1-2 TRBV7-9 TGTGCCAGCATCCCTCCCGGGACAGGGCACTATGGCTACACCTTC CASIPPGTGHYGYTF
few TRBD1 TRBJ2-3 TRBV9 TGTGCCAGCAGCGTTGGACAGGGGATAGGCACAGATACGCAGTATTTT CASSVGQGIGTDTQYF